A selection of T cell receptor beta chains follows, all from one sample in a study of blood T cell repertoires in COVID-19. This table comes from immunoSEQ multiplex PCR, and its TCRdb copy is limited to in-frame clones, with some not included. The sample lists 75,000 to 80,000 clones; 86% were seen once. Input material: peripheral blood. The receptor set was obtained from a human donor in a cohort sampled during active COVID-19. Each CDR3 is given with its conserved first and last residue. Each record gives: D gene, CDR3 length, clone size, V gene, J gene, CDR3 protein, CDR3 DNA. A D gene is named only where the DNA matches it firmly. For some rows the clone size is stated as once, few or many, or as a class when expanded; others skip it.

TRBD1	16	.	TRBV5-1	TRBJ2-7	CASSQGQGGMGYEQYF	TGCGCCAGCAGCCAGGGACAGGGCGGTATGGGATACGAGCAGTACTTC
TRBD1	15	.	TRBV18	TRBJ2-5	CASSPRTGGGETQYF	TGTGCCAGCTCACCCCGGACAGGGGGTGGGGAGACCCAGTACTTC
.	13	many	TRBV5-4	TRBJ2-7	CASSLEAGNEQYF	TGTGCCAGCAGCTTGGAGGCGGGTAACGAGCAGTACTTC
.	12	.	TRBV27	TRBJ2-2	CAGGRNTGELFF	TGTGCCGGGGGCAGGAACACCGGGGAGCTGTTTTTT
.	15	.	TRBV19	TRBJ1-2	CASSPSGWESYGYTF	TGTGCCAGTAGTCCTTCGGGGTGGGAGAGCTATGGCTACACCTTC
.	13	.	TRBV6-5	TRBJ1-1	CASSYRRYTEAFF	TGTGCCAGCAGTTACCGGAGGTACACTGAAGCTTTCTTT
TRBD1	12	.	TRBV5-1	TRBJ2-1	CASSLQGIEQFF	TGCGCCAGCAGCTTACAGGGGATTGAGCAGTTCTTC
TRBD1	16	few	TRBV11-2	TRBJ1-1	CASHTWDRGLRTEAFF	TGTGCCAGCCATACCTGGGACAGGGGGCTTCGGACTGAAGCTTTCTTT
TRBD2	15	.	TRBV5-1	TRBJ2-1	CASSGPGLAAPEQFF	TGCGCCAGCAGCGGGCCGGGACTAGCGGCTCCGGAGCAGTTCTTC
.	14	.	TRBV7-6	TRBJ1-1	CASSAPRENTEAFF	TGTGCCAGCAGCGCACCACGGGAGAACACTGAAGCTTTCTTT
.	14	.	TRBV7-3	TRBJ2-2	CASSPYRGTGELFF	TGTGCCAGCAGCCCCTATAGAGGCACCGGGGAGCTGTTTTTT
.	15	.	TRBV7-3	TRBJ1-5	CASSLTPGINQPQHF	TGTGCCAGCAGCTTAACCCCAGGGATCAATCAGCCCCAGCATTTT
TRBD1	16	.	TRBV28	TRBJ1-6	CASSLGTDRRNSPLHF	TGTGCCAGCAGTTTAGGTACGGACAGGCGTAATTCACCCCTCCACTTT
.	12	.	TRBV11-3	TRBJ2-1	CASSLEAFEQFF	TGTGCCAGCAGCCTCGAGGCTTTTGAGCAGTTCTTC
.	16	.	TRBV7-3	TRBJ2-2	CASSLNRPGDTGELFF	TGTGCCAGCAGCTTAAATCGTCCCGGGGACACCGGGGAGCTGTTTTTT
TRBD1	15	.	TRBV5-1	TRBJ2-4	CASSLPGQTFGIQYF	TGCGCCAGCAGCTTACCGGGACAGACCTTTGGCATTCAGTACTTC
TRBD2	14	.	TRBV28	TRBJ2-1	CASTTSGSLNEQFF	TGTGCCAGCACGACTAGCGGGAGTCTCAATGAGCAGTTCTTC
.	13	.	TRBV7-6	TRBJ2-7	CASSLGSRNEQYF	TGTGCCAGCAGCTTAGGAAGCAGGAACGAGCAGTACTTC
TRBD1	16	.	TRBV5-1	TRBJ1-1	CASSLGQGTLNTEAFF	TGCGCCAGCAGCCTAGGACAGGGGACCCTGAACACTGAAGCTTTCTTT
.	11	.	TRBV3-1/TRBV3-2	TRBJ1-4	CASSQREKLFF	TGTGCCAGCAGCCAGCGGGAAAAACTGTTTTTT
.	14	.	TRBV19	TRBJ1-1	CASSMRELNTEAFF	TGTGCCAGTAGTATGAGGGAACTGAACACTGAAGCTTTCTTT
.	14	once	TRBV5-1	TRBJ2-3	CASSLDSNTDTQYF	TGCGCCAGCAGCTTGGACTCCAACACAGATACGCAGTATTTT
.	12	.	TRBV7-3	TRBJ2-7	CASSGQTYEQYF	TGTGCCAGCAGCGGGCAGACCTACGAGCAGTACTTC
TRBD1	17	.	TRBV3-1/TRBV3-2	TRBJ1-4	CASSHPRTGAANEKLFF	TGTGCCAGCAGCCATCCTCGGACAGGAGCAGCTAATGAAAAACTGTTTTTT
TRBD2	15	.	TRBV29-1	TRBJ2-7	CSVEDQDSGIHEQYF	TGCAGCGTTGAAGATCAGGATAGCGGGATCCACGAGCAGTACTTC
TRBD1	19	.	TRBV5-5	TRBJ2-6	CASSPGPRTGGAGANVLTF	TGTGCCAGCAGCCCTGGACCCCGGACAGGGGGCGCTGGGGCCAACGTCCTGACTTTC
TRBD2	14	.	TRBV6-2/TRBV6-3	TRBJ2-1	CASSYRTSGGEQFF	TGTGCCAGCAGTTACCGGACTAGCGGGGGGGAGCAGTTCTTC
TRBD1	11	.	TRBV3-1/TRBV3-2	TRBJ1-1	CASSRDRQAFF	TGTGCCAGCAGCCGGGACAGGCAAGCTTTCTTT
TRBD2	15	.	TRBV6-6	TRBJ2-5	CASSYRAGGLETQYF	TGTGCCAGCAGTTACCGGGCGGGGGGGCTGGAGACCCAGTACTTC
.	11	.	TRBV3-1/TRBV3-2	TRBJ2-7	CASSRIDEQYF	TGTGCCAGCAGCCGTATTGACGAGCAGTACTTC
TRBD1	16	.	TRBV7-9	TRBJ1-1	CASSPPGIGGGTEAFF	TGTGCCAGCAGCCCACCCGGGATAGGGGGCGGCACTGAAGCTTTCTTT
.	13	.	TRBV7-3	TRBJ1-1	CASSLRRLTEAFF	TGTGCCAGCAGCTTAAGGAGGCTGACTGAAGCTTTCTTT
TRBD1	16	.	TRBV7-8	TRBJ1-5	CASTPDRGHDNQPQHF	TGTGCCAGCACCCCAGACAGGGGGCATGACAATCAGCCCCAGCATTTT
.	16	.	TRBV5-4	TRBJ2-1	CASSLMSSSSYNEQFF	TGTGCCAGCAGCTTGATGTCGAGTAGCTCCTACAATGAGCAGTTCTTC
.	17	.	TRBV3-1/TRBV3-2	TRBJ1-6	CASSQGIRDRELGILHF	TGTGCCAGCAGCCAAGGGATCAGGGATCGGGAGCTTGGAATTCTCCACTTT
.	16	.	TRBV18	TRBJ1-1	CASSPGSYRTATEAFF	TGTGCCAGCTCACCCGGGAGTTACAGAACCGCCACTGAAGCTTTCTTT
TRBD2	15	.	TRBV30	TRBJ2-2	CAWRLAGGDTGELFF	TGTGCCTGGCGACTAGCGGGAGGGGACACCGGGGAGCTGTTTTTT
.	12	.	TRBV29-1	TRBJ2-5	CSVVPIGETQYF	TGCAGCGTTGTGCCAATCGGAGAGACCCAGTACTTC
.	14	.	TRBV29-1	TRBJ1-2	CSVEYGRGRYGYTF	TGCAGCGTTGAATACGGCAGGGGACGCTATGGCTACACCTTC
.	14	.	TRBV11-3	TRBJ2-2	CASSLSQGSGELFF	TGTGCCAGCAGCTTGAGTCAGGGGTCCGGGGAGCTGTTTTTT
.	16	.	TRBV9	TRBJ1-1	CASTPGGGRVNTEAFF	TGTGCCAGCACCCCCGGGGGAGGGAGAGTGAACACTGAAGCTTTCTTT
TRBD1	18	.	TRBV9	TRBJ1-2	CASSRSPGTGEYNYGYTF	TGTGCCAGCAGCCGTAGCCCTGGGACAGGGGAATATAACTATGGCTACACCTTC
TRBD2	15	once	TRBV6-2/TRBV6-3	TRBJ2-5	CASSYEGLSQETQYF	TGTGCCAGCAGTTATGAGGGACTATCACAAGAGACCCAGTACTTC
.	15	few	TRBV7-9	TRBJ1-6	CAVLTGGSWDSPLHF	TGTGCCGTTCTGACGGGGGGATCCTGGGATTCACCCCTCCACTTT
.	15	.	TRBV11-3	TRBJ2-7	CASSLGGQSSYEQYF	TGTGCCAGCAGCTTAGGAGGGCAAAGCTCCTACGAGCAGTACTTC
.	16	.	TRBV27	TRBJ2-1	CASSKNRGRGGDEQFF	TGTGCCAGCAGTAAAAACAGGGGACGGGGCGGGGATGAGCAGTTCTTC
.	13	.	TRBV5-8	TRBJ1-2	CASSLAEAVRNTF	TGTGCCAGCAGCTTGGCGGAAGCGGTGCGGAACACCTTC
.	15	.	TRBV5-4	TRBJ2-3	CASSYSGLPEDTQYF	TGTGCCAGCAGTTACTCGGGACTCCCGGAAGATACGCAGTATTTT
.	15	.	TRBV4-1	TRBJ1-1	CASRGGSWGKVEAFF	TGCGCCAGCAGGGGGGGAAGTTGGGGGAAGGTGGAAGCTTTCTTT
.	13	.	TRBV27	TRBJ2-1	CATARESYNEQFF	TGTGCCACCGCACGAGAATCCTACAATGAGCAGTTCTTC
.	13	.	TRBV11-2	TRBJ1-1	CASSFGGGIEAFF	TGTGCCAGCAGCTTCGGAGGTGGGATTGAAGCTTTCTTT
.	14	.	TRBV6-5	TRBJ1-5	CASRPGTRHQPQHF	TGTGCCAGCAGGCCCGGGACACGGCATCAGCCCCAGCATTTT
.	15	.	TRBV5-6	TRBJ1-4	CASSVTGGLYEKLFF	TGTGCCAGCAGCGTGACCGGGGGACTATATGAAAAACTGTTTTTT
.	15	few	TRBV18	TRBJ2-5	CASALRAPPTETQYF	TGTGCCAGCGCATTGCGGGCACCCCCGACGGAGACCCAGTACTTC
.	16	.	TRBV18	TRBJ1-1	CASSPNEHSGYTEAFF	TGTGCCAGCTCACCCAACGAACACAGTGGCTACACTGAAGCTTTCTTT